This is a list of T cell receptor beta chains from one sample in a study of regulatory T cells in long-lasting Graves disease. TCRdb re-called the multiplex PCR reads with MiXCR, one entry per CDR3 protein. The top ten hold 23% of the sample, which has fewer than 550,000 distinct CDR3 sequences, approximately 16% seen once. The same data also contributed to another study, on T cells in Graves' hyperthyroidism and ophthalmopathy.

The starting material was peripheral blood mononuclear cells (PBMCs), obtained at new diagnosis, from a patient treated with antithyroid drugs. The receptors derive from a young woman with Graves disease. CDR3s include the opening cysteine and the closing phenylalanine or tryptophan. D genes are given only for firm matches. Size is omitted from some rows. Given values are once, few, many or a class for expanded clones.

many TRBJ2-7 NA TRBV20-1 TGCAGTGCTAGAGAAGCGGCAGGGTTCTACGAGCAGTACTTC CSAREAAGFYEQYF
few TRBJ2-6 NA TRBV6-2/TRBV6-3 TGTGCCAGCAGCCCCGACGACTCTGGGGCCAACGTCCTGACTTTC CASSPDDSGANVLTF
few TRBJ2-7 NA TRBV27 TGTGCCAGCAGTTTATCCTCCGGGGTCTCTAGGAACGAGCAGTACTTC CASSLSSGVSRNEQYF
many TRBJ2-1 TRBD2 TRBV11-3 TGTGCCAGCAGCAAGACTAGCGGGAGGGGGAATGAGCAGTTCTTC CASSKTSGRGNEQFF
many TRBJ1-1 NA TRBV13 TGTGCCAGCAGCCACGACCGGGACCCCAGCCTAACTTTCTTT CASSHDRDPSLTFF
many TRBJ2-7 NA TRBV5-1 TGCGCCAGCAGCTTTGGCGACGCGGGTCACGAGCAGTACTTC CASSFGDAGHEQYF
many TRBJ1-5 NA TRBV28 TGTGCCAGCAGTTCCGACCGGATCAATCAGCCCCAGCATTTT CASSSDRINQPQHF
NA TRBJ2-2 TRBD2 TRBV24-1 TGTGCCACCGCGGGGGGGGGAACCGGGGAGCTGTTTTTT CATAGGGTGELFF
few TRBJ2-2 NA TRBV30 TGTGCCTGGAGTGTACTAGGCGGGGCGACCGGGGAGCTGTTTTTT CAWSVLGGATGELFF
NA TRBJ1-5 NA TRBV28 TGTGCCAGCAGTTTTTATCGACGCAGGCTTGGTAGCAATCAGCCCCAGCATTTT CASSFYRRRLGSNQPQHF
many TRBJ2-3 NA TRBV27 TGTGCCAGCGCCCAGTCTAGCACAGATACGCAGTATTTT CASAQSSTDTQYF
NA TRBJ1-2 TRBD1 TRBV6-9 TGTGCCAGCAGTTACACGACAGGGGGCGATGGCTACACCTTC CASSYTTGGDGYTF
many TRBJ1-4 TRBD1 TRBV5-6 TGTGCCAGCAGCGGAGGGACAGCAACTAATGAAAAACTGTTTTTT CASSGGTATNEKLFF
NA TRBJ2-7 NA TRBV4-1 TGCGCCAGCAGCCAGCTACCGCGAGAATACGAGCAGTACTTC CASSQLPREYEQYF
many TRBJ2-1 TRBD2 TRBV11-3 TGTGCCAGCAGCTTAGTGACTAGCGGGAGAGAGAGTGAGCAGTTCTTC CASSLVTSGRESEQFF
NA TRBJ2-5 NA TRBV19 TGTGCCAGTAGTCCTCAGGGGTACGGGTTCGAGACCCAGTACTTC CASSPQGYGFETQYF
many TRBJ2-7 NA TRBV7-6 TGTGCCAGCAGCTTAGCGCCGGGACCAATCCACGATAAGTACTTC CASSLAPGPIHDKYF
few TRBJ2-3 TRBD1 TRBV15 TGTGCCACCAGCAGCGTGCAGGGGGCAACAGATACGCAGTATTTT CATSSVQGATDTQYF
many TRBJ2-7 NA TRBV7-8 TGTGCCAGCAGCTTACCTGACTTACACTACGAGCAGTACTTC CASSLPDLHYEQYF
NA TRBJ2-4 NA TRBV28 TGTGCCAGCAGGATTTTATCGGAAAACATTCAGTACTTC CASRILSENIQYF
many TRBJ2-1 TRBD2 TRBV6-1 TGTGCCAGCAGTGCCTCGGCTAGCGGGAGTTTCAATGAGCAGTTCTTC CASSASASGSFNEQFF
few TRBJ2-1 NA TRBV6-1 TGTGCCAGCACCTTTGGGTCGCAGGGGTGGGATGAGCAGTTCTTC CASTFGSQGWDEQFF
NA TRBJ1-4 NA TRBV5-6 TGTGCCAGCAGCTTCGGGGACGGTGAAAAACTGTTTTTT CASSFGDGEKLFF
many TRBJ2-7 TRBD2 TRBV11-2 TGTGCCAGCAGCTTAGGGGGAGGGCGCGACGAGCAGTACTTC CASSLGGGRDEQYF
NA TRBJ2-3 TRBD2 TRBV5-4 TGTGCCAGCAGCTTTCTAGCGGGCCTAGGGACAGATACGCAGTATTTT CASSFLAGLGTDTQYF
many TRBJ2-3 NA TRBV18 TGTGCCAGCTCACTGGGACGGGTAGGCACAGATACGCAGTATTTT CASSLGRVGTDTQYF
NA TRBJ2-1 TRBD2 TRBV5-1 TGCGCCAGCTTCTCCGGGACTAGCGGGAGTGGCGAGCAGTTCTTC CASFSGTSGSGEQFF
few TRBJ2-7 NA TRBV3-1 TGTGCCAGCAGCCCCCTAGCGCCGTTCCACGAGCAGTACTTC CASSPLAPFHEQYF
NA TRBJ1-1 NA TRBV6-4 TGTGCCAGCAGTGTCGACTGGAACACTGAAGCTTTCTTT CASSVDWNTEAFF
many TRBJ2-3 NA TRBV11-2 TGTGCCAGCAGCTTAGGTGGGATTACAGATACGCAGTATTTT CASSLGGITDTQYF
few TRBJ2-2 TRBD2 TRBV18 TGTGCCAGCTCAGAAACCGGGACTAGCGGGGAGCTGTTTTTT CASSETGTSGELFF
many TRBJ2-7 TRBD2 TRBV20-1 TGCAGTGTGGGCGGGAGAACGTACGAGCAGTACTTC CSVGGRTYEQYF
many TRBJ2-3 TRBD2 TRBV6-1 TGTGCCAGCAGTGTAACTAGCGGGAAGACAGATACGCAGTATTTT CASSVTSGKTDTQYF
few TRBJ1-5 NA TRBV7-2 TGTGCCAGCAGCTCACTGGACGGTCGGAATCAGCCCCAGCATTTT CASSSLDGRNQPQHF
NA TRBJ2-2 TRBD1 TRBV9 TGTGCCAGCAGCGGAGGACAGGGCAGAAATACCGGGGGGCTGTTTTTT CASSGGQGRNTGGLFF
many TRBJ2-2 NA TRBV2 TGTGCCAGCAGGGAGGGGGAAAGCGGGGAGCTGTTTTTT CASREGESGELFF
many TRBJ2-7 NA TRBV20-1 TGCAGTGCTCCAACAGGGAGGTCTCTGTACGAGCAGTACTTC CSAPTGRSLYEQYF
many TRBJ1-1 NA TRBV7-2 TGTGCCAGCAGCTTAACGATGGCAGGGGACACTGAAGCTTTCTTT CASSLTMAGDTEAFF
many TRBJ1-1 NA TRBV2 TGTGCCAGCAGTTGGGGGCGCGATGAAGCTTTCTTT CASSWGRDEAFF
many TRBJ2-3 NA TRBV3-1 TGTGCCAGCAGCCAAGTAGGGGGGATCGGCACAGATACGCAGTATTTT CASSQVGGIGTDTQYF
many TRBJ1-1 TRBD1 TRBV5-1 TGCGCCAGCAGCTTGGGGGGACAGTTGAACACTGAAGCTTTCTTT CASSLGGQLNTEAFF
many TRBJ2-1 NA TRBV14 TGTGCCAGCAGCCAAGATTCCCGTATGCCCTACAATGAGCAGTTCTTC CASSQDSRMPYNEQFF
NA TRBJ2-4 NA TRBV27 TGTGCCAGCAGTTCCCCTTTGGCCAAAAACATTCAGTACTTC CASSSPLAKNIQYF
many TRBJ2-7 NA TRBV2 TGTGCCAGCAGCTGGGAATACGAGCAGTACTTC CASSWEYEQYF
few TRBJ2-7 NA TRBV5-6 TGTGCCAGCAGCTTAACGGGGGAGTCCTACGAGCAGTACTTC CASSLTGESYEQYF
many TRBJ2-2 NA TRBV28 TGTGCCAGCAGTTCCTCAGGGATAAGCTTCGGGGAGCTGTTTTTT CASSSSGISFGELFF
many TRBJ2-7 TRBD2 TRBV11-2 TGTGCCAGCAGCTTAGTGGAGGGACTAAGCTACGAGCAGTACTTC CASSLVEGLSYEQYF
few TRBJ2-5 NA TRBV29-1 TGCAGCGTTGAAAGGGGGGCAACCAGGGAGACCCAGTACTTC CSVERGATRETQYF